The T cell receptor beta chain under discussion was sequenced for a study of blood T cell repertoires in COVID-19. Per the original data handling: Nucleated cell number was recorded as an estimate derived from reference gene primer amplification. The protocol was immunoSEQ multiplex PCR, while the TCRdb copy is restricted to in-frame clones and leaves out a portion. D and trimming come from the DNA, and the V and J calls and clone size come from that table. This sample has 200,000 or so clones, with more than 80% found just once. Looked up from germline, CDR1 is SNHLY and CDR2 is FYNNEI. This CDR3 is 13 amino acids long. V was clipped by 8 bases and J by 6 bases; unmatched bases: 7.

V usage is TRBV2 and J usage is TRBJ2-7, with 10 bases that match TRBD2. The source is an elderly woman with COVID-19, enrolled during active disease. The source material was peripheral blood. The CDR3 bases are TGTGCCAGCCGGAGTAGCGGGAGGCCCGAGCAGTACTTC. Its translation is CASRSSGRPEQYF.